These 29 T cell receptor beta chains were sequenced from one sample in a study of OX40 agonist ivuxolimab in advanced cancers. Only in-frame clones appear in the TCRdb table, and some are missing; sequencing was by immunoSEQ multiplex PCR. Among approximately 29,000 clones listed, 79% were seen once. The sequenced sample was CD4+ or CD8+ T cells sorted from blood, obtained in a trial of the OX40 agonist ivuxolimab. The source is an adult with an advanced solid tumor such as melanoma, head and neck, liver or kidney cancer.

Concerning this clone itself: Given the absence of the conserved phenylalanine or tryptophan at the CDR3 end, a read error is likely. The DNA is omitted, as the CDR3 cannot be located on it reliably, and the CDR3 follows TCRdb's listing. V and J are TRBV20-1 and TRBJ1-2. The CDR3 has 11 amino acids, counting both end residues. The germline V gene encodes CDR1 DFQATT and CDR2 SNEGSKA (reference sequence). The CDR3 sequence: CSARVTGPQVL.

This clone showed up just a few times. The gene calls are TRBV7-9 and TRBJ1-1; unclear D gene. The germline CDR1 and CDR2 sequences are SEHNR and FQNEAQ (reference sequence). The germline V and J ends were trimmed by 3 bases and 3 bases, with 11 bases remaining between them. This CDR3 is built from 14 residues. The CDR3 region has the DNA TGTGCCAGCAGCTTCCTCCAGGAGGACACTGAAGCTTTCTTT. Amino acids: CASSFLQEDTEAFF.

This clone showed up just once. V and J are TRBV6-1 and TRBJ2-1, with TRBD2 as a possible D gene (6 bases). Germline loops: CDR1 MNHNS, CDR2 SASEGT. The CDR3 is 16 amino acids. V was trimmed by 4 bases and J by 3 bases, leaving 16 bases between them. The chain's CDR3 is CASSGPPGLLYNEQFF. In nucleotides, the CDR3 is TGTGCCAGCAGTGGCCCACCTGGACTACTCTACAATGAGCAGTTCTTC.

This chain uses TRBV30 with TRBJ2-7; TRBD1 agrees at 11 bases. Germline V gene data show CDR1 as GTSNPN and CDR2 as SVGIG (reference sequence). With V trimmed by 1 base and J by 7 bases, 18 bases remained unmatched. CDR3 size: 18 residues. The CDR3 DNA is TGTGCCTGGAGTGGAGTTCGGGAAGGACAGGGGGCGACAGGGGAGCAGTACTTC. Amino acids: CAWSGVREGQGATGEQYF.

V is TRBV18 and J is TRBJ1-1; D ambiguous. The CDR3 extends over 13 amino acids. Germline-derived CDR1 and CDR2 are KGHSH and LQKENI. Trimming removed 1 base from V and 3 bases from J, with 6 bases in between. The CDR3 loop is CASSPQADTEAFF. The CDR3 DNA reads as TGTGCCAGCTCACCACAGGCCGACACTGAAGCTTTCTTT. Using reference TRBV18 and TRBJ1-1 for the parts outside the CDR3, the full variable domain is NAGVMQNPRHLVRRRGQEARLRCSPMKGHSHVYWYRQLPEEGLKFMVYLQKENIIDESGMPKERFSAEFPKEGPSILRIQQVVRGDSAAYFCASSPQADTEAFFGQGTRLTVV.

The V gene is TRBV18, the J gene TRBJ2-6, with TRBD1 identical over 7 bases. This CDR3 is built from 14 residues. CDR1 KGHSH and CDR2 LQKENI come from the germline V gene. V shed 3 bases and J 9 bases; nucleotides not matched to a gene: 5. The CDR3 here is CASSPNRGVNVLTF. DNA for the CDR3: TGTGCCAGCTCACCCAACAGGGGCGTCAACGTCCTGACTTTC.

CDR3 amino acids: CASSLASGTYEQYF. DNA of the CDR3: TGTGCCAGCAGTTTAGCTAGCGGAACCTACGAGCAGTACTTC. The V gene is TRBV28, the J gene TRBJ2-7, with TRBD2 matching over 7 bases. CDR3 length equals 14 residues. In germline, CDR1 is MDHEN, CDR2 SYDVKM. The ends lost 2 bases at V and 2 bases at J; junction bases unmatched: 3.

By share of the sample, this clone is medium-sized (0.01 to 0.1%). The DNA for the CDR3 is TGCGCCAGCAGCCAGGGACGGTCCTACGAGCAGTACTTC. It is translated as CASSQGRSYEQYF. V gene TRBV4-1 combines with J gene TRBJ2-7; D may correspond to TRBD1 or TRBD2 (5 bases each). Deletions cut 3 bases from V and 1 base from J, with 7 bases between. The CDR3 totals 13 residues. CDR1 MGHRA and CDR2 YSYEKL come from the germline V gene.

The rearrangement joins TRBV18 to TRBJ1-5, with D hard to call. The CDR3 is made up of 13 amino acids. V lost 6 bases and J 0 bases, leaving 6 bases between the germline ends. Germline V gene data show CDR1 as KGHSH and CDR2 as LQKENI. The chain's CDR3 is CASSPHSNQPQHF. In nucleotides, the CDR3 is TGTGCCAGCTCCCCTCATAGCAATCAGCCCCAGCATTTT.

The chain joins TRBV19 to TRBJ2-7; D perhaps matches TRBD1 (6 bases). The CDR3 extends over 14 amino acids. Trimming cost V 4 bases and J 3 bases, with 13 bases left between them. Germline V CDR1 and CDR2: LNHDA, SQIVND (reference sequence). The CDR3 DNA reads TGTGCCAGTAGTAACGCAGGACAGTTCTACGAGCAGTACTTC. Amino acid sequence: CASSNAGQFYEQYF.

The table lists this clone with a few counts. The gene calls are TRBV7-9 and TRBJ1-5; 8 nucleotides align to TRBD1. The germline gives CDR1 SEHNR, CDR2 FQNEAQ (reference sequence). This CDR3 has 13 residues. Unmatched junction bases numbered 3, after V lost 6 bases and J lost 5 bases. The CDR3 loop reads CASSPQGDQPQHF. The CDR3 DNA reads TGTGCCAGCAGTCCACAGGGGGATCAGCCCCAGCATTTT.

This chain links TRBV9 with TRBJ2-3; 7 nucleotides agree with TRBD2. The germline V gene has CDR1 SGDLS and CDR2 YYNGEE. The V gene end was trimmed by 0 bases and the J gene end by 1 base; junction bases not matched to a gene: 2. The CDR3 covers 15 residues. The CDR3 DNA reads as TGTGCCAGCAGCGTAGCGGGGGGAGGCACAGATACGCAGTATTTT. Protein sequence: CASSVAGGGTDTQYF.

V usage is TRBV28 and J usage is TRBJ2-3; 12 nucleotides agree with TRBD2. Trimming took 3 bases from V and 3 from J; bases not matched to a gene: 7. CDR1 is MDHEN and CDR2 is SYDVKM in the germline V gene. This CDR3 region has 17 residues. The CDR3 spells CASSFPTSGGLTDTQYF. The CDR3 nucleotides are TGTGCCAGCAGTTTCCCGACTAGCGGGGGATTAACAGATACGCAGTATTTT.

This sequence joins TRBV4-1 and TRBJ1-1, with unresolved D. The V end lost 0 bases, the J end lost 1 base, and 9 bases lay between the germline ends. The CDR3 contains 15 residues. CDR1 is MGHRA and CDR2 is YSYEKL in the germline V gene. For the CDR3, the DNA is TGCGCCAGCAGCCAAGAAAGAAATCCGAACACTGAAGCTTTCTTT. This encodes CASSQERNPNTEAFF.

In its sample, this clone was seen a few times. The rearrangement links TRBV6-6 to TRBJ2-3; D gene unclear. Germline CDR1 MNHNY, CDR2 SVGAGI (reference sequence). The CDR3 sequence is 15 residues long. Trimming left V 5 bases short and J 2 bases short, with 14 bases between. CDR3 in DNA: TGTGCCAGCAGTAACGGGCCCACTACCACAGATACGCAGTATTTT. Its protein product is CASSNGPTTTDTQYF.

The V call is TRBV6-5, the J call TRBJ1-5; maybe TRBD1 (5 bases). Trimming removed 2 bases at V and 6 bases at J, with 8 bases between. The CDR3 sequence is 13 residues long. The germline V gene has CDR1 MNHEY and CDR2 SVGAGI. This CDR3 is CASSYGAAQPQHF. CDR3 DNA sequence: TGTGCCAGCAGTTACGGGGCCGCTCAGCCCCAGCATTTT.

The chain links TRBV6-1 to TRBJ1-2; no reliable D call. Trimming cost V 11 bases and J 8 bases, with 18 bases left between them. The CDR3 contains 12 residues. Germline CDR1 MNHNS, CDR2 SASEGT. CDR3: CALLAPFGGYTF. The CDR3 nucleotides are TGTGCCCTATTGGCCCCGTTCGGGGGCTACACCTTC.

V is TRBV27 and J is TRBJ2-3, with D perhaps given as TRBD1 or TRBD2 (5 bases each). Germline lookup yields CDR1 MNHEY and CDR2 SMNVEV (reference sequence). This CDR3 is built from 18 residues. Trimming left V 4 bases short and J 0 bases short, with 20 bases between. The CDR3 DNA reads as TGTGCCAGCAGTTACATCTTCCGGGGACCCTCTAGCACAGATACGCAGTATTTT. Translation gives CASSYIFRGPSSTDTQYF.

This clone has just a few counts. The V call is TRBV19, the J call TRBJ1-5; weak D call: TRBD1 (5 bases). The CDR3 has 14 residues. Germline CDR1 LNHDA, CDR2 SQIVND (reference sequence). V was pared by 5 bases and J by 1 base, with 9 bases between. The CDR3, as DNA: TGTGCCAGTAGTGAGAGGGGAAGCAATCAGCCCCAGCATTTT. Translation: CASSERGSNQPQHF.

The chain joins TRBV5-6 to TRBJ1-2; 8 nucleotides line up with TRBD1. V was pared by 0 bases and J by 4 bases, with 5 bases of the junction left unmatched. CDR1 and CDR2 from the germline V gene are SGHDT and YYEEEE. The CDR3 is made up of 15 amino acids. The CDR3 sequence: CASSLVPGQGYGYTF. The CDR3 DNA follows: TGTGCCAGCAGCTTGGTACCCGGACAGGGCTATGGCTACACCTTC.

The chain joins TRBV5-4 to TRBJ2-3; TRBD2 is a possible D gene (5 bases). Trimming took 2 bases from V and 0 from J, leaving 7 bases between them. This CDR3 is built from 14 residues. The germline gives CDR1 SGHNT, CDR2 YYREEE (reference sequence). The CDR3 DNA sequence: TGTGCCAGCAGCTTTCCGGGGAGCACAGATACGCAGTATTTT. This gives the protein CASSFPGSTDTQYF.

DNA of the CDR3: TGTGCCAGCAGCCCTAGACAGGGGAAGAACACCGGGGAGCTGTTTTTT. The encoded protein is CASSPRQGKNTGELFF. The chain recombines TRBV7-8 with TRBJ2-2; TRBD1 matches at 8 bases. The CDR3 runs to 16 residues. V lost 5 bases and J lost 1; bases outside the gene matches: 6. The germline V gene encodes CDR1 SGHVS and CDR2 FQNEAQ.

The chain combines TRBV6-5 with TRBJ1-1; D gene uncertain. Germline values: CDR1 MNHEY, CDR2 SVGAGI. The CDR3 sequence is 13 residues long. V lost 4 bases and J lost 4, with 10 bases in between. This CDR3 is CASSLVVSTEAFF. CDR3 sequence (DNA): TGTGCCAGCAGTTTGGTGGTATCCACTGAAGCTTTCTTT.

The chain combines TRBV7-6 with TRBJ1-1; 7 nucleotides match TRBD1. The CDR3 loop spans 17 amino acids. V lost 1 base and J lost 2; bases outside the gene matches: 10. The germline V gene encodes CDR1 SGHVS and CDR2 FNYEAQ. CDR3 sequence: CASSLEAGQSSNTEAFF. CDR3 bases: TGTGCCAGCAGCTTAGAAGCGGGACAGTCCTCAAACACTGAAGCTTTCTTT.

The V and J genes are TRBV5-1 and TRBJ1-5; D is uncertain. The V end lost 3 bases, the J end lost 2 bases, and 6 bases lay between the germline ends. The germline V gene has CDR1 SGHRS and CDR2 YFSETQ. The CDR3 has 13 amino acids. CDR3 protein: CASSWAGNQPQHF. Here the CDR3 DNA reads TGCGCCAGCAGCTGGGCCGGCAATCAGCCCCAGCATTTT.

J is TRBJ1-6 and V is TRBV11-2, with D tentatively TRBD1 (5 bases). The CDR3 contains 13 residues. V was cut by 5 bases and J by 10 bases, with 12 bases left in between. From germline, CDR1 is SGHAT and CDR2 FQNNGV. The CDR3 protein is CASSPEGRSPLHF. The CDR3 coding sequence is TGTGCCAGCAGCCCCGAGGGGAGATCACCCCTCCACTTT.

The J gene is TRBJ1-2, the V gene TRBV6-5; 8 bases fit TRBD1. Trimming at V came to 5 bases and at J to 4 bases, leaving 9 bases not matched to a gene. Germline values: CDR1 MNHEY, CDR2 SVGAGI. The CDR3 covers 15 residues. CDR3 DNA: TGTGCCAGCAGTAGGCAGGGGGCCGCCTCCTATGGCTACACCTTC. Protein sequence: CASSRQGAASYGYTF.

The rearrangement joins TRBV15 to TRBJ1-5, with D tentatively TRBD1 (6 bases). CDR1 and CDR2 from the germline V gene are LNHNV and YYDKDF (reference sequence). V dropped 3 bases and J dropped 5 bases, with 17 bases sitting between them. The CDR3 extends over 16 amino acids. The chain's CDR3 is CATSRTIGTKDQPQHF. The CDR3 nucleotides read TGTGCCACCAGCAGGACCATCGGGACAAAAGATCAGCCCCAGCATTTT.

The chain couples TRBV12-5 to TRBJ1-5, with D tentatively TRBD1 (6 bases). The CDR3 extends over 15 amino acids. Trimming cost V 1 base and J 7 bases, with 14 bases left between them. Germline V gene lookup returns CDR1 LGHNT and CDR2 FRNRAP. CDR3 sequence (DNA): TGTGCTAGTGGTTTGGGGGACGGGGGGCGGCAGCCCCAGCATTTT. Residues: CASGLGDGGRQPQHF.